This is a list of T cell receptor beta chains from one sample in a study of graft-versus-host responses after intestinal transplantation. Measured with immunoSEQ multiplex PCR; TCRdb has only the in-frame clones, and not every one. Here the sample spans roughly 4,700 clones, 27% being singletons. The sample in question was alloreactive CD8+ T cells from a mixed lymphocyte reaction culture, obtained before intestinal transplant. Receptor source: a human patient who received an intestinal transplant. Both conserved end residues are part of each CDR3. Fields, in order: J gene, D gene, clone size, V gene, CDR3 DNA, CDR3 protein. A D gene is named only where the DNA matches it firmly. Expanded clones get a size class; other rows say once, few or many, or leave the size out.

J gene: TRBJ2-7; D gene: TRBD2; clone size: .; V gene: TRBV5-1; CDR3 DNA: TGCGCCAGCAGCTTGACTAGCGGGAGGGCCTACGAGCAGTACTTC; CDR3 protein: CASSLTSGRAYEQYF
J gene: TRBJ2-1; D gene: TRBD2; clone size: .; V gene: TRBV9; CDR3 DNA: TGTGCCAGCAGCGTAACTAGCGGGAGTGGTGAAGAGCAGTTCTTC; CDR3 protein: CASSVTSGSGEEQFF
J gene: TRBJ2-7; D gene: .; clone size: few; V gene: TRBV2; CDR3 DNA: TGTGCCAGCGGTCCGGGCAGCACCTACGAGCAGTACTTC; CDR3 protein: CASGPGSTYEQYF
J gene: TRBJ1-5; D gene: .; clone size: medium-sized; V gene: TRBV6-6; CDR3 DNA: TGTGCCAGCAGTTACGTGGGTAGCAATCAGCCCCAGCATTTT; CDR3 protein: CASSYVGSNQPQHF
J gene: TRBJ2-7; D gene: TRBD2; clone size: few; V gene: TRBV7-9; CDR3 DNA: TGTGCCAGCAGCCAGACCGCGACTAGCGGGAGCTCCTACGAGCAGTACTTC; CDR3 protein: CASSQTATSGSSYEQYF
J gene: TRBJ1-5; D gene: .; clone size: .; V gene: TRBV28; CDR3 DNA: TGTGCCAGCAGTTTAGGACGGTTCAATCAGCCCCAGCATTTT; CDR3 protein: CASSLGRFNQPQHF
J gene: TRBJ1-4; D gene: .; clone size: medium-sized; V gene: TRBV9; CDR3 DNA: TGTGCCAGCAGCGTAGAGGATGAAAAACTGTTTTTT; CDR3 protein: CASSVEDEKLFF
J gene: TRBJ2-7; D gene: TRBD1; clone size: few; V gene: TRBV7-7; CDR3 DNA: TGTGCTAGCAGCTTGGGACAGGGTCACTACGAGCAGTACTTC; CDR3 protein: CASSLGQGHYEQYF
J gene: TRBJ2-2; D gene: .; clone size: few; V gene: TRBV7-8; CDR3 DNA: TGTGCCAGCAGCTTAGTCCCGAACACCGGGGAGCTGTTTTTT; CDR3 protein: CASSLVPNTGELFF
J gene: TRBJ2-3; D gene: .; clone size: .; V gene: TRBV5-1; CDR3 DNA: TGCGCCAGCAGCTTGGCCCCAGATACGCAGTATTTT; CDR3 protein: CASSLAPDTQYF